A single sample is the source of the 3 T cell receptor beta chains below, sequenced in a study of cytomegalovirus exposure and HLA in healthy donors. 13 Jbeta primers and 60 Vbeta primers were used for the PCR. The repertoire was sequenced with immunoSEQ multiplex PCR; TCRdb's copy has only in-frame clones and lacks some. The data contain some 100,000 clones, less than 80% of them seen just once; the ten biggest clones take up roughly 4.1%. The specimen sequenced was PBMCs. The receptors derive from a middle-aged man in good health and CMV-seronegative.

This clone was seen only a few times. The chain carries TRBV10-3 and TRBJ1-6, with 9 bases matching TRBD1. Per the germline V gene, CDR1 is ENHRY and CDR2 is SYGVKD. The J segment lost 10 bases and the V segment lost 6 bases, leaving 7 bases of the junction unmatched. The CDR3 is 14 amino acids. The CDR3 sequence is CAISSGTGNSPLHF. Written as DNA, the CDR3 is TGTGCCATCAGCTCCGGGACAGGGAACTCACCCCTCCACTTT.

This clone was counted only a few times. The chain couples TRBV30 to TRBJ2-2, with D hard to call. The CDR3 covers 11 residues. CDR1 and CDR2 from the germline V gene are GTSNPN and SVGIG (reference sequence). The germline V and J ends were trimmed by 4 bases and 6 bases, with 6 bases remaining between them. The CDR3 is CAWTGPGELFF. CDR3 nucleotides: TGTGCCTGGACTGGGCCCGGGGAGCTGTTTTTT.

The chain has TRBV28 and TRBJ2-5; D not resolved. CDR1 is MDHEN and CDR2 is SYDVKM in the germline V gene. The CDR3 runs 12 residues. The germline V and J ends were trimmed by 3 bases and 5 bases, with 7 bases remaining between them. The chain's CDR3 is CASSLPRETQYF. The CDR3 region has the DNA TGTGCCAGCAGTTTGCCTCGGGAGACCCAGTACTTC. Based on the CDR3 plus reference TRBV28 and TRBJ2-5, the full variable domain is DVKVTQSSRYLVKRTGEKVFLECVQDMDHENMFWYRQDPGLGLRLIYFSYDVKMKEKGDIPEGYSVSREKKERFSLILESASTNQTSMYLCASSLPRETQYFGPGTRLLVL.